Presented here are 21 T cell receptor beta chains from one specimen sequenced in a study of type 1 regulatory T cells. Study results and caveats: Compared with non-type 1 regulatory T cells, type 1 regulatory T cells showed a more restricted TCR repertoire.

Their antigen targets remain unknown. MiXCR, applied by TCRdb to the reads, yields one record per CDR3 protein. The table records tens of thousands of distinct CDR3 sequences, under 25% of them present only once. What was sequenced was cultured type 1 regulatory T (Tr1) cells, either the whole culture or a sorted fraction (not recorded which). The receptors were sampled from a human donor in good health.

The CDR3 DNA is TGTGCCAGCAGGGATACTAGCGGGAGGAGCTCCTACAATGAGCAGTTCTTC. Translating it yields CASRDTSGRSSYNEQFF. The chain combines TRBV6-5 with TRBJ2-1, with 12 bases fitting TRBD2. The CDR3 runs 17 residues. Germline CDR1 reads MNHEY; CDR2 reads SVGAGI. V trimming: 6 bases; J trimming: 0 bases; junction bases outside the gene matches: 6.

Details on this clonotype: A read error is possible here, since a much larger clone lies one base away. The chain couples TRBV20-1 to TRBJ2-2; D tentatively fits TRBD1 or TRBD2 (5 bases each). This CDR3 comprises 15 residues. The germline CDR1 and CDR2 sequences are DFQATT and SNEGSKA (reference sequence). Trimming took off 2 bases at V and 3 bases at J, with 13 bases between the two ends. The CDR3 loop is CSARSQGPDTGELFF. In nucleotides, the CDR3 is TGCAGTGCTAGAAGTCAGGGACCCGACACCGGGGAGCTGTTTTTT.

In its sample, this clonotype was seen many times. The J gene is TRBJ1-2, the V gene TRBV2, with D perhaps matching TRBD1 (6 bases). The germline CDR1 and CDR2 sequences are SNHLY and FYNNEI. Trimming left V 4 bases short and J 7 bases short, with 13 bases between. This CDR3 has 13 residues. The CDR3 reads CASSVISGAGYTF. DNA for the CDR3: TGTGCCAGCAGTGTTATCTCAGGGGCTGGCTACACCTTC.

In this sample, this clonotype turned up a few times. As DNA, the CDR3 is TGCAGTGCTTCTAAGTTGGTCCACGAGCAGTACTTC. Protein product: CSASKLVHEQYF. The rearrangement links TRBV20-1 to TRBJ2-7, with D unclear. Germline assignment: CDR1 DFQATT and CDR2 SNEGSKA (reference sequence). This CDR3 has 12 amino acids. The ends were cut back, 5 bases at V and 5 bases at J, with 13 bases in the middle.

This clonotype showed up many times. This rearrangement joins TRBV29-1 to TRBJ2-7; 7 bases fit TRBD2. This CDR3 spans 11 amino acids. Germline V gives CDR1 SQVTM, CDR2 ANQGSEA. V lost 4 bases to trimming and J lost 3 bases; unmatched junction nucleotides: 0. In DNA, the CDR3 is TGCAGCGTTGGGGACTACTACGAGCAGTACTTC. It yields the protein CSVGDYYEQYF.

The rearrangement links TRBV5-1 to TRBJ2-5, with D possibly TRBD2 on 5 matching bases. This CDR3 comprises 15 residues. Trimming took 4 bases from V and 2 from J, leaving 15 bases between them. Germline CDR1 is SGHRS and CDR2 is YFSETQ. The chain's CDR3 is CASSTTTGSQETQYF. CDR3 bases: TGCGCCAGCAGCACGACCACGGGATCACAAGAGACCCAGTACTTC.

This clonotype was detected only a few times. The V call is TRBV5-1, the J call TRBJ2-5; D is undetermined. Germline V CDR1 and CDR2: SGHRS, YFSETQ. This CDR3 region has 13 residues. The V and J ends lost 1 base and 2 bases respectively, with 6 bases between them. The CDR3, as DNA: TGCGCCAGCAGCTTGACCAGTCAAGAGACCCAGTACTTC. Protein: CASSLTSQETQYF.

CDR3 protein: CSVLRTGAWRETQYF. For the CDR3, the DNA is TGCAGTGTCCTAAGGACGGGGGCGTGGCGGGAGACCCAGTACTTC. This chain uses TRBV20-1 with TRBJ2-5, with D perhaps assigned TRBD1 or TRBD2 (6 bases each). From germline, CDR1 is DFQATT and CDR2 SNEGSKA (reference sequence). The CDR3 is made up of 15 amino acids. Trimming left V 7 bases short and J 5 bases short, with 23 bases between.

The rearrangement uses TRBV19 and TRBJ1-5, with 11 positions matching TRBD1. CDR3 size: 14 residues. The J segment lost 5 bases and the V segment lost 5 bases, leaving 2 bases of the junction unmatched. CDR1 and CDR2 from the germline V gene are LNHDA and SQIVND (reference sequence). As DNA, the CDR3 is TGTGCCAGTAGTGGGACAGGGGGTCATCAGCCCCAGCATTTT. Amino acids: CASSGTGGHQPQHF.

Many counts were recorded for this clonotype. The V call is TRBV5-1, the J call TRBJ1-1, with a tentative D call TRBD1 (5 bases). Germline lookup yields CDR1 SGHRS and CDR2 YFSETQ. The V gene lost 7 bases and the J gene lost 1 base, with 14 bases spanning the gap. This CDR3 contains 14 residues. CDR3 sequence: CASVKGPQNTEAFF. The CDR3 bases are TGCGCCAGCGTGAAGGGACCGCAGAACACTGAAGCTTTCTTT.

V usage is TRBV20-1 and J usage is TRBJ1-5; D may be TRBD1 (6 bases). Germline V CDR1 and CDR2: DFQATT, SNEGSKA (reference sequence). V was shortened by 6 bases and J by 6 bases, with 15 bases between the two germline ends. The CDR3 consists of 13 residues. The CDR3 region has the DNA TGCAGTGCACTTAGGGGGTTTCGTCAGCCCCAGCATTTT. This gives the protein CSALRGFRQPQHF.

The chain carries TRBV20-1 and TRBJ2-7, with TRBD1 identical over 8 bases. CDR1 and CDR2 (germline): DFQATT, SNEGSKA (reference sequence). CDR3 size: 15 residues. The trim removed 0 bases at V and 3 bases at J, leaving 7 bases unmatched. CDR3 nucleotides: TGCAGTGCTAGAGATATGAGACAGGGGTTCTACGAGCAGTACTTC. It encodes CSARDMRQGFYEQYF.

This clonotype was seen a handful of times. The gene calls are TRBV28 and TRBJ2-2, with a tentative D call TRBD2 (5 bases). The CDR3 sequence is 13 residues long. From germline, CDR1 is MDHEN and CDR2 SYDVKM. The ends were cut back, 7 bases at V and 9 bases at J, with 15 bases in the middle. In nucleotides, the CDR3 is TGTGCCAGCACCGACTACCCCCAACGGGAGCTGTTTTTT. Protein: CASTDYPQRELFF.

This clonotype was counted ten times or more. The CDR3 protein is CASSFGGRESNYF. In nucleotides, the CDR3 is TGTGCCAGCAGCTTCGGCGGGAGGGAAAGTAATTATTTT. The gene calls are TRBV7-2 and TRBJ2-3; TRBD2 matches 9 bases. This CDR3 has 13 amino acids. Germline V gives CDR1 SGHTA, CDR2 FQGNSA. Germline trimming cut 3 bases from V and 15 bases from J; bases unmatched to any gene: 10. The whole variable domain, filled in from reference TRBV7-2 and TRBJ2-3, reads GAGVSQSPSNKVTEKGKDVELRCDPISGHTALYWYRQSLGQGLEFLIYFQGNSAPDKSGLPSDRFSAERTGGSVSTLTIQRTQQEDSAVYLCASSFGGRESNYFGPGTRLTVL.

This clonotype turned up a few times. J is TRBJ1-5 and V is TRBV5-1; TRBD1 might be the D (5 bases). There are 13 residues in the CDR3. The V end was cut by 0 bases, the J end by 8 bases, with 9 bases between. Germline CDR1 and CDR2: SGHRS and YFSETQ. The CDR3 reads CASSLVSGEPQHF. The CDR3 DNA reads TGCGCCAGCAGCTTGGTTTCGGGGGAGCCCCAGCATTTT.

CDR3 loop: CASNNLGSGNTIYF. CDR3 DNA: TGTGCCAGCAACAACTTGGGATCTGGAAACACCATATATTTT. The chain couples TRBV2 to TRBJ1-3; D is undetermined. The CDR3 loop spans 14 amino acids. CDR1 and CDR2 from the germline V gene are SNHLY and FYNNEI. Trimming took 7 bases from V and 1 from J, leaving 11 bases between them.

This clonotype was seen a single time. The CDR3 is CASSYSTRGGSYNSPLHF. The CDR3 region has the DNA TGTGCCAGCAGTTACTCGACCCGGGGCGGCTCCTATAATTCACCCCTCCACTTT. The chain is built from TRBV6-5 and TRBJ1-6; possibly TRBD1 for D (5 bases). V lost 0 bases and J lost 0, with 12 bases in between. There are 18 residues in the CDR3. The germline V gene has CDR1 MNHEY and CDR2 SVGAGI.

A few counts support this clonotype. The rearrangement joins TRBV18 to TRBJ2-3; 8 positions match TRBD2. This CDR3 is 15 amino acids long. V lost 3 bases to trimming and J lost 1 base; unmatched junction nucleotides: 3. Germline V gives CDR1 KGHSH, CDR2 LQKENI. The CDR3 here is CASSPRREGTDTQYF. The CDR3 DNA reads as TGTGCCAGCTCACCCCGGCGGGAGGGCACAGATACGCAGTATTTT.

This clonotype showed up just a few times. The V and J genes are TRBV7-3 and TRBJ2-3; TRBD2 matches 11 bases. CDR3 size: 15 residues. Per the germline V gene, CDR1 is SGHTA and CDR2 is FQGTGA. With 6 bases clipped from V and 3 bases from J, the junction kept 5 bases outside the gene matches. CDR3 residues: CASSRTSGSTDTQYF. In nucleotides, the CDR3 is TGTGCCAGCAGTCGCACTAGCGGGAGTACAGATACGCAGTATTTT.

As for this clonotype: Compared with germline, one end of the junction differs, possibly owing to a read error. The chain couples TRBV30 to TRBJ1-1; D ambiguous. Germline values: CDR1 GTSNPN, CDR2 SVGIG (reference sequence). This CDR3 region has 13 residues. CDR3 DNA sequence: TGTGCCTGGAGTGTAAGCGTGAACATTGAAGCTTTCTTT. It translates to CAWSVSVNIEAFF.

The CDR3 DNA follows: TGTGCCTGGAGTGTGCTTTCAGGGGGCAATCAGCCCCAGCATTTT. It yields the protein CAWSVLSGGNQPQHF. V usage is TRBV30 and J usage is TRBJ1-5, with TRBD1 as a possible D gene (6 bases). The CDR3 totals 15 residues. The V end lost 0 bases, the J end lost 2 bases, and 11 bases lay between the germline ends. The germline CDR1 and CDR2 sequences are GTSNPN and SVGIG (reference sequence).